What follows is one TCR beta chain and its context. Antigen unknown. These data are taken from a study of CD8 T cells in ankylosing spondylitis. MiXCR, applied by TCRdb to the 5' RACE reads, yields one record per CDR3 protein. The sample records roughly 440,000 distinct CDR3 sequences, 17% being singletons. The CDR3 length is 14 residues. Trimming took 5 bases from V and 3 from J, leaving 12 bases between them. Germline-derived CDR1 and CDR2 are SGHRS and YFSETQ. Broader study findings: About 8 highly homologous variants made up a TCR beta motif, and this motif appeared characteristic of ankylosing spondylitis blood.

Sequenced: blood, either unsorted or a sorted T cell fraction (not recorded which). The chain employs TRBV5-1 and TRBJ1-5; D is uncertain. The clonotype was recovered from a male donor with ankylosing spondylitis. The chain's CDR3 is CASSIDGNNQPQHF. The CDR3 region has the DNA TGCGCCAGCAGTATAGACGGGAACAATCAGCCCCAGCATTTT. Drawing the rest from reference TRBV5-1 and TRBJ1-5, the complete variable domain is KAGVTQTPRYLIKTRGQQVTLSCSPISGHRSVSWYQQTPGQGLQFLFEYFSETQRNKGNFPGRFSGRQFSNSRSEMNVSTLELGDSALYLCASSIDGNNQPQHFGDGTRLSIL.